The 18 T cell receptor beta chains given below trace back to one sample, sequenced in a study of response to subunit inactivated influenza vaccine. TCRdb reanalysed the RT-PCR reads using MiXCR and keeps one entry per CDR3 protein. The table includes hundreds of thousands of distinct CDR3 sequences, more than 15% detected once. The sequences come from CD4+ T cells sorted from PBMCs, collected around 25 months after vaccination. The receptors originated from a man aged 45 to 75 who received an inactivated influenza vaccine.

This clonotype has only a few counts. The V and J genes are TRBV11-2 and TRBJ2-1, with no clear D. CDR1 and CDR2 from the germline V gene are SGHAT and FQNNGV. This CDR3 spans 13 amino acids. The ends were cut back, 7 bases at V and 6 bases at J, with 13 bases in the middle. The CDR3 loop reads CASNPPISNEQFF. For the CDR3, the DNA is TGTGCCAGCAATCCCCCTATCAGCAATGAGCAGTTCTTC.

As to this clonotype: The junction departs from the called germline gene at one end, perhaps through a read error. J is TRBJ2-1 and V is TRBV2; the match to TRBD1 covers 9 bases. Germline V lookup: CDR1 SNHLY, CDR2 FYNNEI. This CDR3 comprises 16 residues. The CDR3 spells CASRRGQGTSYNEQVF. CDR3 nucleotide sequence: TGTGCCAGCAGAAGGGGACAGGGAACCTCCTACAATGAGCAGGTCTTC. The full variable domain, in which reference TRBV2 and TRBJ2-1 provide the parts outside the CDR3, is EPEVTQTPSHQVTQMGQEVILRCVPISNHLYFYWYRQILGQKVEFLVSFYNNEISEKSEIFDDQFSVERPDGSNFTLKIRSTKLEDSAMYFCASRRGQGTSYNEQVFGPGTRLTVL.

The rearrangement uses TRBV6-1 and TRBJ2-2, with D perhaps TRBD1 or TRBD2 (5 bases each). The germline V gene has CDR1 MNHNS and CDR2 SASEGT. The CDR3 totals 15 residues. The V end was cut by 7 bases, the J end by 6 bases, with 18 bases between. The CDR3 DNA follows: TGTGCCAGCACCCCGGGACGGGGAGTGTCCGGGGAGCTGTTTTTT. Translating it yields CASTPGRGVSGELFF.

The sample holds a few counts of this clonotype. This chain joins TRBV18 and TRBJ2-3; no clear D gene. This CDR3 spans 13 amino acids. Germline CDR1 reads KGHSH; CDR2 reads LQKENI. The V gene lost 4 bases and the J gene lost 0 bases, with 5 bases spanning the gap. The CDR3 DNA reads TGTGCCAGCTCACATGACAGCACAGATACGCAGTATTTT. Its protein product is CASSHDSTDTQYF.

A single count supports this clonotype. No conserved phenylalanine or tryptophan ends this CDR3, so it is likely a read error. The J gene is TRBJ2-5, the V gene TRBV12-5; 7 bases align to TRBD1. Germline loops: CDR1 LGHNT, CDR2 FRNRAP. V lost 6 bases and J lost 4; bases outside the gene matches: 5. The CDR3 runs 13 residues. Here the CDR3 DNA reads TGTGCTAGTGGACCCCAGGGGGTAGAGACCCAGTACCTT. Translating it yields CASGPQGVETQYL.

The chain carries TRBV7-8 and TRBJ2-1, with no clear D. The V gene's germline CDR1 is SGHVS and CDR2 FQNEAQ. The CDR3 contains 14 residues. Trimming took off 1 base at V and 9 bases at J, with 13 bases between the two ends. CDR3 amino acids: CASSLVSFEGEQFF. CDR3 coding DNA: TGTGCCAGCAGCTTAGTTTCGTTCGAAGGTGAGCAGTTCTTC. The full variable domain, completed using reference TRBV7-8 and TRBJ2-1, is GAGVSQSPRYKVAKRGQDVALRCDPISGHVSLFWYQQALGQGPEFLTYFQNEAQLDKSGLPSDRFFAERPEGSVSTLKIQRTQQEDSAVYLCASSLVSFEGEQFFGPGTRLTVL.

This clonotype was counted a few times. The chain uses TRBV11-2 and TRBJ2-1; TRBD1 aligns across 8 bases. The CDR3 spans 17 residues. J lost 3 bases, V lost 3 bases, and 10 bases had no gene match. Per the germline V gene, CDR1 is SGHAT and CDR2 is FQNNGV. The CDR3 protein is CASSFGYPGQVYNEQFF. Here the CDR3 DNA reads TGTGCCAGCAGCTTCGGGTATCCGGGACAGGTCTACAATGAGCAGTTCTTC.

This sequence joins TRBV12-3 or TRBV12-4 and TRBJ2-2; maybe TRBD1 (6 bases). V lost 2 bases, J lost 5 bases, and 9 bases lay in between. CDR3 length equals 14 residues. The CDR3 loop is CASSLTGLTGELFF. DNA of the CDR3: TGTGCCAGCAGTTTAACAGGGTTAACCGGGGAGCTGTTTTTT.

The V call is TRBV29-1, the J call TRBJ1-3; TRBD1 matches 7 bases. V lost 0 bases, J lost 2 bases, and 4 bases stayed unmatched. The germline V gene encodes CDR1 SQVTM and CDR2 ANQGSEA. The CDR3 is 15 residues long. This CDR3 is CSVEDMTGPGNTIYF. In DNA form, the CDR3 reads TGCAGCGTTGAAGATATGACAGGGCCTGGAAACACCATATATTTT.

The V gene is TRBV15, the J gene TRBJ2-3; unclear D gene. Germline CDR1 and CDR2: LNHNV and YYDKDF (reference sequence). With 0 bases removed from V and 5 bases from J, the gap between germline ends came to 6 bases. This CDR3 spans 13 amino acids. CDR3 residues: CATSRDGIDTQYF. As DNA, the CDR3 is TGTGCCACCAGCAGAGATGGTATAGATACGCAGTATTTT.

Many counts were recorded for this clonotype. The rearrangement joins TRBV24-1 to TRBJ2-3; D is perhaps TRBD2 (6 bases). This CDR3 is built from 16 residues. Per germline, CDR1 KGHDR and CDR2 SFDVKD. V was cut by 5 bases and J by 2 bases, with 16 bases left in between. CDR3 DNA sequence: TGTGCCACCAGTGCTCTCGGGGCGGGGCACACAGATACGCAGTATTTT. Residues: CATSALGAGHTDTQYF.

The gene calls are TRBV14 and TRBJ2-7; a weak D match, TRBD2 (6 bases). Germline lookup yields CDR1 SGHDN and CDR2 FVKESK. The ends were cut back, 2 bases at V and 11 bases at J, with 13 bases in the middle. The CDR3 contains 12 residues. The CDR3 here is CASSQFGGGEYF. The CDR3 bases are TGTGCCAGCAGCCAATTTGGCGGAGGGGAGTACTTC.

The rearrangement uses TRBV6-2 or TRBV6-3 and TRBJ2-4; tentatively, D is TRBD1 (6 bases). The CDR3 runs to 16 residues. The V end lost 5 bases, the J end lost 7 bases, and 21 bases lay between the germline ends. CDR1 is MNHEY and CDR2 is SVGEGT in the germline V gene. The CDR3 bases are TGTGCCAGCAGTCAGGCAGGCAATCATAGGGGGAACATTCAGTACTTC. Its translation: CASSQAGNHRGNIQYF.

J is TRBJ1-1 and V is TRBV12-5, with TRBD1 matching over 9 bases. J lost 4 bases, V lost 5 bases, and 8 bases had no gene match. The CDR3 sequence is 15 residues long. The germline CDR1 and CDR2 sequences are LGHNT and FRNRAP. DNA for the CDR3: TGTGCTAGTGGTGAAGGACAGGGGTTGGGCACTGAAGCTTTCTTT. The encoded protein is CASGEGQGLGTEAFF.

The gene calls are TRBV10-3 and TRBJ1-5; D ambiguous. The CDR3 sequence is 15 residues long. V lost 6 bases to trimming and J lost 0 bases, with 12 bases between them. In germline, CDR1 is ENHRY, CDR2 SYGVKD. The CDR3: CAISPKDHSNQPQHF. DNA of the CDR3: TGTGCCATCAGCCCCAAGGACCATAGCAATCAGCCCCAGCATTTT.

The chain combines TRBV24-1 with TRBJ1-1; weak D call: TRBD1 (5 bases). The CDR3 contains 14 residues. Trimming left V 7 bases short and J 5 bases short, with 16 bases between. Germline V CDR1 and CDR2: KGHDR, SFDVKD. The CDR3 DNA sequence: TGTGCCACCAGGCGGGACGGCGTGGAGACTGAAGCTTTCTTT. It encodes CATRRDGVETEAFF.

This clonotype was picked up a small number of times. This chain connects TRBV20-1 to TRBJ1-4; a weak D match, TRBD1 (5 bases). CDR3 length equals 12 residues. Trimming took off 5 bases at V and 6 bases at J, with 10 bases between the two ends. The germline CDR1 and CDR2 sequences are DFQATT and SNEGSKA (reference sequence). The CDR3 DNA sequence: TGCAGTGCTGCCGGGACCGATGAAAAACTGTTTTTT. It codes for CSAAGTDEKLFF.

This clonotype was counted only a few times. V and J are TRBV14 and TRBJ2-1, with TRBD2 matching over 10 bases. Germline CDR1 is SGHDN and CDR2 is FVKESK. Trimming cost V 6 bases and J 6 bases; bases outside gene matches: 11. The length of the CDR3 is 16 residues. The CDR3 is CASRSALAGAPNEQFF. The CDR3 DNA reads as TGTGCCAGCAGATCAGCCCTAGCGGGAGCCCCCAATGAGCAGTTCTTC.